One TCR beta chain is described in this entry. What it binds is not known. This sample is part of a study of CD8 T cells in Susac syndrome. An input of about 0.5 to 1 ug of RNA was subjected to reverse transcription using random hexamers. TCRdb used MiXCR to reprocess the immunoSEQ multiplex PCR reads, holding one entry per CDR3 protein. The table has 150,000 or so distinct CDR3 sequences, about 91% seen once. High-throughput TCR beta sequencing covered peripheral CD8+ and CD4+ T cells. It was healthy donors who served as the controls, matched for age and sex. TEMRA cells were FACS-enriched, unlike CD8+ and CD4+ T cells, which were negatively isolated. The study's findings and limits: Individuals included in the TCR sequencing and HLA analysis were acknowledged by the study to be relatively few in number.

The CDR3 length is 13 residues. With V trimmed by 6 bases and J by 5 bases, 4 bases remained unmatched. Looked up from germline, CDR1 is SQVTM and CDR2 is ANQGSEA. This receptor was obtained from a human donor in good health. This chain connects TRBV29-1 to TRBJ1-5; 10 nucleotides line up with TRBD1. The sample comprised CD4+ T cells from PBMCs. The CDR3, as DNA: TGCAGCGTCGGACAGGGGGAGGATCAGCCCCAGCATTTT. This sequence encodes CSVGQGEDQPQHF.